This T cell receptor beta chain was sequenced in a study of OX40 agonist ivuxolimab in advanced cancers. The wider study: The treatment was a fully human IgG2 OX40 agonist, ivuxolimab.

CDR1 is SGHNT and CDR2 is YYREEE in the germline V gene (reference sequence). There are 18 residues in the CDR3. The V segment lost 4 bases and the J segment 5 bases; nucleotides outside the gene matches: 17. Clones were sequenced by immunoSEQ multiplex PCR, and TCRdb holds only the in-frame ones, with some missing. This table has over 75,000 clones, about 93% appearing once. The chain joins TRBV5-4 to TRBJ2-5; 10 positions agree with TRBD1. The starting material was CD4+ or CD8+ T cells sorted from blood, obtained in a trial of the OX40 agonist ivuxolimab. The sequence came from an adult with an advanced solid tumor such as melanoma, head and neck, liver or kidney cancer. This CDR3 is CASSIGLNSGTGVETQYF. CDR3 in DNA: TGTGCCAGCAGCATTGGACTGAATTCCGGGACAGGGGTGGAGACCCAGTACTTC.